What follows are 32 T cell receptor beta chains derived from one specimen sequenced in a study of T cell responses to AZD1222 COVID-19 vaccine. Libraries were prepared by immunoSEQ multiplex PCR; TCRdb keeps only in-frame clonotypes and omits some of them. The sample lists roughly 100,000 clones, 75% to 90% occurring once. This specimen was peripheral blood, taken on day 0 of AZD1222 vaccination. These TCRs come from an adult in good health.

The chain employs TRBV19 and TRBJ1-2; D perhaps matches TRBD1 (5 bases). V gave up 3 bases and J gave up 4 bases, with 15 bases separating them. The CDR3 runs 15 residues. The germline gives CDR1 LNHDA, CDR2 SQIVND (reference sequence). CDR3 nucleotide sequence: TGTGCCAGTAGTATTGGGCAGGGACCGACCTATGGCTACACCTTC. Its translation: CASSIGQGPTYGYTF.

This rearrangement joins TRBV6-2 or TRBV6-3 to TRBJ1-5; D ambiguous. Trimming shortened V by 0 bases and J by 0 bases, and 6 bases separated the two germline ends. The CDR3 runs to 15 residues. Germline loops: CDR1 MNHEY, CDR2 SVGEGT. CDR3 bases: TGTGCCAGCAGTTACTCTTACGGTAGCAATCAGCCCCAGCATTTT. Translated, it gives CASSYSYGSNQPQHF.

CDR3 amino acids: CASSYPGLGNEKLFF. In DNA, the CDR3 is TGTGCCAGCAGTTACCCGGGCTTAGGGAATGAAAAACTGTTTTTT. The chain links TRBV6-6 to TRBJ1-4; D unresolved. Germline CDR1 MNHNY, CDR2 SVGAGI (reference sequence). The CDR3 sequence is 15 residues long. V lost 2 bases to trimming and J lost 5 bases, with 12 bases between them.

The chain uses TRBV18 and TRBJ2-5; D is unresolved. The V gene lost 1 base and the J gene lost 1 base, with 7 bases spanning the gap. Per the germline V gene, CDR1 is KGHSH and CDR2 is LQKENI. The CDR3 totals 14 residues. The CDR3 nucleotides read TGTGCCAGCTCACCACTCAGTTCCCAAGAGACCCAGTACTTC. Protein sequence: CASSPLSSQETQYF.

V usage is TRBV7-2 and J usage is TRBJ2-2; D tentatively fits TRBD1 or TRBD2 (5 bases each). V was pared by 0 bases and J by 2 bases, with 10 bases between. The CDR3 is 16 amino acids. Germline V lookup: CDR1 SGHTA, CDR2 FQGNSA. The CDR3 here is CASSLARGLNTGELFF. The CDR3 DNA reads TGTGCCAGCAGCTTAGCGAGGGGCCTTAACACCGGGGAGCTGTTTTTT.

This clone has only one observation. The J gene is TRBJ2-7, the V gene TRBV20-1; no firm D call. The CDR3 spans 14 residues. The germline CDR1 and CDR2 sequences are DFQATT and SNEGSKA (reference sequence). The V end was cut by 3 bases, the J end by 0 bases, with 12 bases between. CDR3 in amino acids: CSASTSYSSYEQYF. The CDR3 DNA follows: TGCAGTGCTAGTACCTCCTATAGCTCCTACGAGCAGTACTTC.

This sequence joins TRBV2 and TRBJ2-3, with TRBD1 identical over 10 bases. The CDR3 runs to 15 residues. Germline V gene lookup returns CDR1 SNHLY and CDR2 FYNNEI. Trimming removed 6 bases from V and 4 bases from J; junction bases left unmatched: 7. The CDR3 reads CASRGGQGIADTQYF. DNA of the CDR3: TGTGCCAGCAGGGGGGGACAGGGGATCGCAGATACGCAGTATTTT.

The chain has TRBV18 and TRBJ2-5; 7 nucleotides align to TRBD1. The germline gives CDR1 KGHSH, CDR2 LQKENI. The J segment lost 3 bases and the V segment lost 6 bases, leaving 16 bases of the junction unmatched. The CDR3 consists of 17 residues. Here the CDR3 DNA reads TGTGCCAGCTCGGCTATGAGCCTGACAGGGAATAAAGAGACCCAGTACTTC. Translating gives CASSAMSLTGNKETQYF.

The V call is TRBV5-6, the J call TRBJ1-5; D is uncertain. The V end was cut by 3 bases, the J end by 3 bases, with 10 bases between. The CDR3 sequence is 14 residues long. The germline gives CDR1 SGHDT, CDR2 YYEEEE. This CDR3 reads CASSSWFYNQPQHF. CDR3 nucleotide sequence: TGTGCCAGCAGCTCTTGGTTCTACAATCAGCCCCAGCATTTT.

This chain uses TRBV18 with TRBJ2-7; 9 bases fit TRBD2. The CDR3 extends over 14 amino acids. Trimming at V came to 5 bases and at J to 4 bases, leaving 6 bases not matched to a gene. Germline CDR1 and CDR2: KGHSH and LQKENI. This chain's CDR3 is CASSYSTSGYEQYF. The CDR3 bases are TGTGCCAGCTCATACTCGACTAGCGGTTACGAGCAGTACTTC.

This CDR3 is CASRWGDYSNQPQHF. The CDR3 DNA follows: TGTGCCAGTAGATGGGGAGATTATAGCAATCAGCCCCAGCATTTT. The genes are TRBV19 and TRBJ1-5; the D is unclear. Germline-derived CDR1 and CDR2 are LNHDA and SQIVND (reference sequence). The ends were cut back, 6 bases at V and 0 bases at J, with 12 bases in the middle. The CDR3 runs 15 residues.

V and J are TRBV28 and TRBJ2-7; TRBD2 matches at 7 bases. The CDR3 contains 14 residues. J gave up 0 bases and V 3 bases, and 2 bases lay outside the gene matches. Germline CDR1 MDHEN, CDR2 SYDVKM. CDR3: CASSFGGSSYEQYF. In DNA, the CDR3 is TGTGCCAGCAGTTTTGGCGGGAGCTCCTACGAGCAGTACTTC.

The table lists this clone with a count of one. CDR3 residues: CASSPVTGTETQYF. CDR3 sequence (DNA): TGTGCCAGCTCACCAGTGACAGGGACAGAGACCCAGTACTTC. The genes are TRBV18 and TRBJ2-5, with 7 nucleotides matching TRBD1. Germline loops: CDR1 KGHSH, CDR2 LQKENI. CDR3 length equals 14 residues. J lost 4 bases, V lost 2 bases, and 4 bases had no gene match. Full variable domain (rest looked up from reference TRBV18 and TRBJ2-5): NAGVMQNPRHLVRRRGQEARLRCSPMKGHSHVYWYRQLPEEGLKFMVYLQKENIIDESGMPKERFSAEFPKEGPSILRIQQVVRGDSAAYFCASSPVTGTETQYFGPGTRLLVL.

V gene TRBV9 combines with J gene TRBJ1-3; D not resolved. CDR3 length equals 15 residues. V lost 0 bases and J lost 0, with 7 bases in between. CDR1 and CDR2 (germline): SGDLS, YYNGEE. The CDR3 sequence is CASSVGLDSGNTIYF. The CDR3 DNA is TGTGCCAGCAGCGTAGGGTTGGACTCTGGAAACACCATATATTTT.

Only one count was recorded for this clone. This chain links TRBV7-6 with TRBJ1-6; D is uncertain. Germline CDR1 SGHVS, CDR2 FNYEAQ. CDR3 length: 14 residues. The V gene lost 3 bases and the J gene lost 8 bases, with 11 bases spanning the gap. The CDR3 coding sequence is TGTGCCAGCAGCTTCAGCACGGATGATTCACCCCTCCACTTT. Its translation: CASSFSTDDSPLHF. Based on the CDR3 plus reference TRBV7-6 and TRBJ1-6, the full variable domain is GAGVSQSPRYKVTKRGQDVALRCDPISGHVSLYWYRQALGQGPEFLTYFNYEAQQDKSGLPNDRFSAERPEGSISTLTIQRTEQRDSAMYRCASSFSTDDSPLHFGNGTRLTVT.

V and J are TRBV28 and TRBJ1-5; 12 bases line up with TRBD1. Germline-derived CDR1 and CDR2 are MDHEN and SYDVKM. The J segment lost 6 bases and the V segment lost 5 bases, leaving 8 bases of the junction unmatched. There are 16 residues in the CDR3. CDR3 region: CASSDSRDRGPQPQHF. In DNA, the CDR3 is TGTGCCAGCAGTGACTCCCGGGACAGGGGGCCTCAGCCCCAGCATTTT. Full variable domain (rest looked up from reference TRBV28 and TRBJ1-5): DVKVTQSSRYLVKRTGEKVFLECVQDMDHENMFWYRQDPGLGLRLIYFSYDVKMKEKGDIPEGYSVSREKKERFSLILESASTNQTSMYLCASSDSRDRGPQPQHFGDGTRLSIL.

The gene calls are TRBV30 and TRBJ1-1, with TRBD1 identical over 8 bases. J gave up 6 bases and V 2 bases, and 8 bases lay outside the gene matches. This CDR3 has 14 amino acids. Germline V CDR1 and CDR2: GTSNPN, SVGIG (reference sequence). CDR3: CAWSSGQGFAEAFF. The CDR3 nucleotides are TGTGCCTGGAGTTCTGGACAGGGCTTTGCTGAAGCTTTCTTT.

This chain connects TRBV14 to TRBJ1-1; the D gene is possibly TRBD1 (5 bases). Deletions cut 0 bases from V and 6 bases from J, with 14 bases between. CDR3 length: 15 amino acids. Germline CDR1 SGHDN, CDR2 FVKESK. The DNA for the CDR3 is TGTGCCAGCAGCCAAGATGATGGCAGGGTGGCTGAAGCTTTCTTT. It is translated as CASSQDDGRVAEAFF.

The gene calls are TRBV5-1 and TRBJ2-2; the D gene is possibly TRBD1 (5 bases). CDR3 length: 16 amino acids. Germline-derived CDR1 and CDR2 are SGHRS and YFSETQ. V lost 3 bases to trimming and J lost 0 bases, with 12 bases between them. CDR3 amino acids: CASSYPPDTNTGELFF. CDR3 sequence (DNA): TGCGCCAGCAGCTATCCACCGGACACGAACACCGGGGAGCTGTTTTTT. The entire variable domain, with the rest obtained from reference TRBV5-1 and TRBJ2-2, is as follows: KAGVTQTPRYLIKTRGQQVTLSCSPISGHRSVSWYQQTPGQGLQFLFEYFSETQRNKGNFPGRFSGRQFSNSRSEMNVSTLELGDSALYLCASSYPPDTNTGELFFGEGSRLTVL.

The chain joins TRBV18 to TRBJ1-4; the match to TRBD1 covers 7 bases. V dropped 1 base and J dropped 3; count of bases not matched to a gene: 5. The CDR3 consists of 16 residues. CDR1 and CDR2 (germline): KGHSH, LQKENI. The CDR3 nucleotides read TGTGCCAGCTCACCACGAACCGGGACAGCTAATGAAAAACTGTTTTTT. This sequence encodes CASSPRTGTANEKLFF.

The V gene is TRBV6-5, the J gene TRBJ1-1, with D unresolved. The CDR3 sequence is 14 residues long. V dropped 7 bases and J dropped 0 bases, with 12 bases sitting between them. The germline V gene encodes CDR1 MNHEY and CDR2 SVGAGI. DNA for the CDR3: TGTGCCAGCATCGGAGGGTTGGTGAACACTGAAGCTTTCTTT. Amino acid sequence: CASIGGLVNTEAFF.

This clone has just one count. This chain links TRBV6-5 with TRBJ2-7; D might be TRBD1 (5 bases). Germline loops: CDR1 MNHEY, CDR2 SVGAGI. V lost 0 bases to trimming and J lost 3 bases, with 9 bases between them. The CDR3 is 14 residues long. The CDR3 DNA is TGTGCCAGCAGTTACTCGGAAAGGGGCTACGAGCAGTACTTC. This sequence encodes CASSYSERGYEQYF.

V usage is TRBV27 and J usage is TRBJ1-3; the match to TRBD1 covers 8 bases. V shed 5 bases and J 0 bases; nucleotides not matched to a gene: 12. CDR1 is MNHEY and CDR2 is SMNVEV in the germline V gene (reference sequence). This CDR3 contains 18 residues. CDR3 DNA: TGTGCCAGCAGTCCGAGTCCCGGGACAGGACGCTCTGGAAACACCATATATTTT. Amino acid sequence: CASSPSPGTGRSGNTIYF.

The chain is built from TRBV4-3 and TRBJ2-1; TRBD1 agrees at 9 bases. The CDR3 is made up of 17 amino acids. The J segment lost 4 bases and the V segment lost 0 bases, leaving 7 bases of the junction unmatched. Germline V gives CDR1 LGHNA, CDR2 YSLEER. Here the CDR3 reads CASSQDRGTGKYNEQFF. The DNA of the CDR3 is TGCGCCAGCAGCCAAGATCGGGGGACAGGGAAATACAATGAGCAGTTCTTC.

The chain combines TRBV9 with TRBJ1-5; D possibly corresponds to TRBD1 (5 bases). Looked up from germline, CDR1 is SGDLS and CDR2 is YYNGEE. This CDR3 comprises 14 residues. V was cut by 0 bases and J by 5 bases, with 9 bases left in between. CDR3 sequence (DNA): TGTGCCAGCAGCGTAGGGGGCTCTGATCAGCCCCAGCATTTT. This encodes CASSVGGSDQPQHF.

The V gene is TRBV27, the J gene TRBJ2-1; D not resolved. Per germline, CDR1 MNHEY and CDR2 SMNVEV (reference sequence). The ends were cut back, 7 bases at V and 0 bases at J, with 10 bases in the middle. The CDR3 consists of 14 residues. CDR3 region: CASTPGFSYNEQFF. The CDR3 region has the DNA TGTGCCAGCACCCCGGGCTTCTCCTACAATGAGCAGTTCTTC.

The rearrangement links TRBV9 to TRBJ2-7; D is unclear. CDR1 is SGDLS and CDR2 is YYNGEE in the germline V gene. This CDR3 has 13 residues. Trimming removed 0 bases at V and 7 bases at J, with 11 bases between. The CDR3 DNA follows: TGTGCCAGCAGCGTAGAAGATTCGTGGGAGCAGTACTTC. Amino acids: CASSVEDSWEQYF.

The CDR3 DNA reads as TGTGCCACCAGTGACGCCGCCGGGAGCCTAAGAGGCTACACCTTC. Translating it yields CATSDAAGSLRGYTF. J is TRBJ1-2 and V is TRBV24-1; D is uncertain. CDR3 length: 15 amino acids. V was cut by 4 bases and J by 8 bases, with 19 bases left in between. Germline V gene data show CDR1 as KGHDR and CDR2 as SFDVKD.

The chain recombines TRBV3-1 (or the pseudogene TRBV3-2) with TRBJ2-1; 15 nucleotides line up with TRBD2. The CDR3 sequence is 16 residues long. V lost 3 bases, J lost 4 bases, and 1 base stayed unmatched. Germline V gene sequence: CDR1 LGHDT, CDR2 YNNKEL (reference sequence). CDR3 DNA: TGTGCCAGCAGCCAGGGACTAGCGGGGGGTTACAATGAGCAGTTCTTC. This translates into CASSQGLAGGYNEQFF.

The gene calls are TRBV4-1 and TRBJ1-2, with a tentative D call TRBD1 (5 bases). CDR1 and CDR2 from the germline V gene are MGHRA and YSYEKL. Trimming cost V 4 bases and J 7 bases, with 10 bases left between them. The CDR3 runs to 12 residues. CDR3 sequence: CASSLGQSGYTF. CDR3 in DNA: TGCGCCAGCAGCCTAGGACAATCTGGCTACACCTTC.

Remarks on this clone: Germline is not matched at one junction end, which may reflect a read error. The J gene is TRBJ2-5, the V gene TRBV7-7; D gene unclear. Germline V CDR1 and CDR2: SSHAT, FNYEAQ (reference sequence). There are 13 residues in the CDR3. In DNA, the CDR3 is TGTGCTAGCAGCCCTAATTTCAGGGAGACCCAGTACTTC. Encoded protein: CASSPNFRETQYF.

The chain is built from TRBV3-1 (or the pseudogene TRBV3-2) and TRBJ1-2; maybe TRBD1 (6 bases). In germline, CDR1 is LGHDT, CDR2 YNNKEL (reference sequence). The CDR3 consists of 13 residues. V lost 1 base and J lost 8, with 11 bases in between. CDR3: CASSQGAGEGYTF. The CDR3 DNA is TGTGCCAGCAGCCAAGGGGCAGGGGAAGGCTACACCTTC.